This entry concerns a single T cell receptor (beta chain). In the original processing: Reference gene primer amplification gave estimated nucleated cell counts. The data were produced by immunoSEQ multiplex PCR, yet TCRdb's version contains in-frame clones alone and is incomplete. That table furnishes V, J and clone size, whereas the DNA furnished D and trimming. The sample contains roughly 100,000 clones, roughly 82% of which appear only once. Trimming took off 0 bases at V and 5 bases at J, with 12 bases between the two ends. The CDR3 loop spans 14 amino acids. The V gene's germline CDR1 is SGHRS and CDR2 YFSETQ. The sample comes from a study of blood T cell repertoires in COVID-19.

This sequence originates from a man in his 60s with acute or convalescent COVID-19. The rearrangement uses TRBV5-1 and TRBJ2-7, with a tentative D call TRBD1 (5 bases). Sequencing was done on a sample of peripheral blood. The CDR3 loop is CASSLGGVINEQYF. The CDR3 bases are TGCGCCAGCAGCTTGGGGGGCGTGATAAACGAGCAGTACTTC. Drawing the rest from reference TRBV5-1 and TRBJ2-7, the complete variable domain is KAGVTQTPRYLIKTRGQQVTLSCSPISGHRSVSWYQQTPGQGLQFLFEYFSETQRNKGNFPGRFSGRQFSNSRSEMNVSTLELGDSALYLCASSLGGVINEQYFGPGTRLTVT.